Below, 17 T cell receptor beta chains from the same sample are listed, as sequenced in a study of memory CD8 T cells in hepatitis C reinfection. Time point in this sample: pre-reinfection, 55 to 20 weeks before reinfection detection. Sorted cells were sequenced directly ex vivo without any in vitro expansion. The data were produced by immunoSEQ multiplex PCR, yet TCRdb's version contains in-frame clones alone and is incomplete. Of over 45,000 clones listed, approximately 89% are singletons. The sample was naive CD8+ T cells sorted from blood. These receptors were collected from a man aged 18-30 years with hepatitis C virus infection.

CDR3 sequence (DNA): TGTGCCAGCAGCTTAACAAGCTCCTACAATGAGCAGTTCTTC. Translating it yields CASSLTSSYNEQFF. This chain uses TRBV7-9 with TRBJ2-1; D remains unclear. V shed 2 bases and J shed 0 bases, with 5 bases lying between them. This CDR3 contains 14 residues. The germline V gene encodes CDR1 SEHNR and CDR2 FQNEAQ (reference sequence).

The V gene is TRBV9, the J gene TRBJ2-3; 11 nucleotides agree with TRBD2. CDR1 SGDLS and CDR2 YYNGEE come from the germline V gene. The CDR3 spans 18 residues. J gave up 2 bases and V 0 bases, and 8 bases lay outside the gene matches. This chain's CDR3 is CASSVGLASGRYTDTQYF. The CDR3 DNA follows: TGTGCCAGCAGCGTAGGGCTGGCTAGCGGGAGGTACACAGATACGCAGTATTTT.

This chain joins TRBV11-2 and TRBJ2-1, with 7 bases matching TRBD1. The germline gives CDR1 SGHAT, CDR2 FQNNGV. The junction had 3 bases not matched to a gene; V was cut back by 5 bases and J by 8 bases. This CDR3 region has 12 residues. DNA of the CDR3: TGTGCCAGCAGCGGACAGGTGGATGAGCAGTTCTTC. This codes for CASSGQVDEQFF.

This clone appeared once. CDR3 bases: TGTGCCAGCAGTTACTCTTCTGGGAGTCACGAGCAGTACGTC. Translation: CASSYSSGSHEQYV. The chain uses TRBV6-6 and TRBJ2-7, with D tentatively TRBD2 (5 bases). CDR3 length: 14 amino acids. Trimming took off 0 bases at V and 5 bases at J, with 11 bases between the two ends. Germline loops: CDR1 MNHNY, CDR2 SVGAGI (reference sequence).

The V call is TRBV28, the J call TRBJ2-1; TRBD2 aligns across 11 bases. The CDR3 length is 15 residues. Germline CDR1 and CDR2: MDHEN and SYDVKM. J lost 2 bases, V lost 6 bases, and 3 bases had no gene match. CDR3 nucleotide sequence: TGTGCCAGCAGACTAGCGGGAGAACCCTACAATGAGCAGTTCTTC. This codes for CASRLAGEPYNEQFF.

With respect to this clone: The same CDR3 also results from other DNA sequences found in this sample. This chain uses TRBV5-6 with TRBJ2-7; possible D gene TRBD2, 6 bases. Germline-derived CDR1 and CDR2 are SGHDT and YYEEEE. CDR3 length equals 14 residues. Between the trimmed V and J ends, which lost 0 bases and 0 bases, there was a span of 7 bases. CDR3 sequence reads: CASSLAGSSYEQYF. The CDR3 DNA follows: TGTGCCAGCAGCTTGGCCGGGAGCTCCTACGAGCAGTACTTC.

CDR3 DNA sequence: TGTGCCAGCAGCTCCCCGGATGGGACTAGCGGGATGGACTACAATGAGCAGTTCTTC. Translating gives CASSSPDGTSGMDYNEQFF. The V and J genes are TRBV7-3 and TRBJ2-1; TRBD2 matches at 13 bases. Germline CDR1 reads SGHTA; CDR2 reads FQGTGA. With V trimmed by 4 bases and J by 3 bases, 12 bases remained unmatched. The CDR3 is made up of 19 amino acids.

The chain joins TRBV18 to TRBJ1-1, with 7 bases fitting TRBD1. Unmatched junction bases numbered 1, after V lost 5 bases and J lost 4 bases. Germline V gene lookup returns CDR1 KGHSH and CDR2 LQKENI. This CDR3 is 12 amino acids long. The CDR3 coding sequence is TGTGCCAGCTCAGACAGGGTCACTGAAGCTTTCTTT. Protein sequence: CASSDRVTEAFF.

Here the CDR3 reads CASSPGTGELFF. The CDR3 bases are TGCGCCAGCAGCCCAGGAACCGGGGAGCTGTTTTTT. The chain recombines TRBV4-1 with TRBJ2-2, with no clear D. V was shortened by 4 bases and J by 5 bases, with 5 bases between the two germline ends. Germline CDR1 and CDR2: MGHRA and YSYEKL. The CDR3 runs to 12 residues.

This clone came up once. The CDR3 loop reads CASSIPGTVAYNEQFF. DNA of the CDR3: TGTGCCAGTAGTATTCCCGGGACAGTAGCCTACAATGAGCAGTTCTTC. The rearrangement links TRBV19 to TRBJ2-1; 7 bases are a match to TRBD1. The V and J ends lost 3 bases and 2 bases, in that order; junction bases with no gene match: 7. Germline V gives CDR1 LNHDA, CDR2 SQIVND (reference sequence). The CDR3 length is 16 residues.

The V and J genes are TRBV6-1 and TRBJ2-5, with D possibly being TRBD2 (6 bases). CDR3 length: 14 amino acids. The germline V gene encodes CDR1 MNHNS and CDR2 SASEGT. The ends were cut back, 6 bases at V and 5 bases at J, with 16 bases in the middle. The CDR3 bases are TGTGCCAGCAGCGACGGGACTCTGAGGGAGACCCAGTACTTC. It codes for CASSDGTLRETQYF.

V usage is TRBV9 and J usage is TRBJ2-3; D perhaps matches TRBD1 (6 bases). Germline V lookup: CDR1 SGDLS, CDR2 YYNGEE. The germline V and J ends were trimmed by 3 bases and 4 bases, with 9 bases remaining between them. The CDR3 runs to 13 residues. In DNA, the CDR3 is TGTGCCAGCAGCGGTCAGGGGTCAGATACGCAGTATTTT. Residues: CASSGQGSDTQYF.

V and J are TRBV6-5 and TRBJ2-3; tentatively, D is TRBD1 (6 bases). In germline, CDR1 is MNHEY, CDR2 SVGAGI. Deletions cut 0 bases from V and 4 bases from J, with 8 bases between. The CDR3 has 14 residues. CDR3 nucleotide sequence: TGTGCCAGCAGTTACTCAGGGGGAGCAGATACGCAGTATTTT. This sequence encodes CASSYSGGADTQYF.

This chain uses TRBV5-6 with TRBJ2-5; 14 bases map to TRBD2. The DNA end lines up better with TRBJ2-7; the J call may be wrong. There are 15 residues in the CDR3. Germline V gene data show CDR1 as SGHDT and CDR2 as YYEEEE. The CDR3 is CASSFGTSGSGEQYF. CDR3 nucleotide sequence: TGTGCCAGCAGCTTCGGGACTAGCGGGAGTGGCGAGCAGTACTTC.

The chain couples TRBV5-1 to TRBJ2-1; 9 bases fit TRBD2. V lost 0 bases and J lost 7; bases outside the gene matches: 5. Germline CDR1 SGHRS, CDR2 YFSETQ. CDR3 length equals 15 residues. The CDR3 protein is CASSLAGTSLNEQFF. CDR3 nucleotides: TGCGCCAGCAGCTTGGCCGGGACTAGCTTGAATGAGCAGTTCTTC.

This clone was counted once. This sequence joins TRBV5-4 and TRBJ1-1; 9 bases fit TRBD1. From germline, CDR1 is SGHNT and CDR2 YYREEE (reference sequence). Trimming at V came to 3 bases and at J to 5 bases, leaving 8 bases not matched to a gene. The CDR3 extends over 15 amino acids. The CDR3 DNA is TGTGCCAGCAGCTGGGGGTACAGGGGGCCAACTGAAGCTTTCTTT. This codes for CASSWGYRGPTEAFF.

This chain uses TRBV6-5 with TRBJ2-5; TRBD2 matches 7 bases. Germline CDR1 is MNHEY and CDR2 is SVGAGI. The CDR3 is 15 amino acids. Trimming removed 6 bases from V and 2 bases from J; junction bases left unmatched: 9. The CDR3 here is CASRPLSSGQETQYF. The CDR3 nucleotides are TGTGCCAGCAGACCCCTGTCTAGCGGACAAGAGACCCAGTACTTC.